These 17 T cell receptor beta chains share one sample of origin, sequenced in a study of read filtering for tumor transcriptome and immune sequencing (dated by TCRdb to 2020 to 2022). The run used an Illumina HiSeq 4000. Starting from around 420 ng RNA, TCR libraries were constructed with the Immunoverse kit using molecular barcoded adaptors that cover the alpha/delta and beta/gamma chains. The public reads were reanalyzed by TCRdb: fastp trimming at Q25, MiXCR alignment, in-frame beta chains only. Entries that share a CDR3 protein sequence are merged under the most common genes and DNA. The sample data list around 130,000 distinct CDR3 sequences, and 13% of these were observed just once. The top ten hold 11% of the sample. Sequenced input: a population of CD138-negative cells sorted from bone marrow. The label giving this sample's cell subset or site can be read as: bone marrow mononuclear cells depleted of CD138+ plasma/myeloma cells by negative magnetic selection. The receptor source for this set is a donor aged 40 or older with multiple myeloma.

This clonotype was seen at least ten times. Its ends do not fully match the called genes, so a read error is possible. The chain recombines TRBV29-1 with TRBJ2-7, with a tentative D call TRBD1 (5 bases). CDR1 is SQVTM, CDR2 ANQGSEA, per germline. This CDR3 has 11 amino acids. CDR3 bases: TGCAGCGTTGAAGCGCAGGGCGGTGATCTTTTC. Its translation is CSVEAQGGDLF.

This clonotype was recorded many times. The rearrangement uses TRBV6-5 and TRBJ2-1, with 14 bases fitting TRBD2. CDR1 and CDR2 (germline): MNHEY, SVGAGI. This CDR3 spans 17 amino acids. Trimming at V came to 6 bases and at J to 6 bases, leaving 10 bases not matched to a gene. The CDR3 sequence: CASSRGTTSGRGNEQFF. The DNA for the CDR3 is TGTGCCAGCAGCAGGGGAACGACTAGCGGGAGGGGCAATGAGCAGTTCTTC.

At least ten counts were recorded for this clonotype. The J gene is TRBJ1-5, the V gene TRBV12-3 or TRBV12-4, with unresolved D. This CDR3 has 12 residues. Trimming cost V 6 bases and J 2 bases, with 5 bases left between them. CDR3 bases: TGTGCCAGCAGAAGGGGCAATCAGCCCCAGCATTTT. Amino acids: CASRRGNQPQHF.

The chain combines TRBV24-1 with TRBJ2-5; weak D call: TRBD2 (6 bases). The CDR3 is made up of 15 amino acids. From germline, CDR1 is KGHDR and CDR2 SFDVKD. V dropped 3 bases and J dropped 2 bases, with 12 bases sitting between them. The CDR3 protein is CATSDPQGGQETQYF. The CDR3 nucleotides read TGTGCCACCAGTGATCCGCAGGGAGGACAAGAGACCCAGTACTTC.

The chain links TRBV20-1 to TRBJ1-1; the D gene is possibly TRBD1 (5 bases). This CDR3 is 13 amino acids long. CDR1 and CDR2 from the germline V gene are DFQATT and SNEGSKA (reference sequence). V was cut by 5 bases and J by 0 bases, with 10 bases left in between. The CDR3, as DNA: TGCAGTGCTGGGGACGTTATGAACACTGAAGCTTTCTTT. Amino acid sequence: CSAGDVMNTEAFF.

The chain links TRBV5-1 to TRBJ2-7, with D tentatively TRBD1 (5 bases). This CDR3 has 12 residues. The ends were cut back, 4 bases at V and 6 bases at J, with 11 bases in the middle. Germline V CDR1 and CDR2: SGHRS, YFSETQ. Here the CDR3 reads CASSGNRREQYF. The CDR3 DNA sequence: TGCGCCAGCAGCGGTAACAGGCGCGAGCAGTACTTC.

This clonotype showed up many times. The chain links TRBV12-3 or TRBV12-4 to TRBJ2-2; no clear D. The CDR3 sequence is 15 residues long. Trimming took off 8 bases at V and 1 base at J, with 14 bases between the two ends. In DNA, the CDR3 is TGTGCCAGCCGCAGTGCGACTTTGAACACCGGGGAGCTGTTTTTT. Its translation is CASRSATLNTGELFF.

Concerning this clonotype itself: It differs at one base from a far larger clone, so likely a read error. The chain combines TRBV12-3 or TRBV12-4 with TRBJ2-1; maybe TRBD2 (6 bases). With 4 bases removed from V and 9 bases from J, the gap between germline ends came to 16 bases. CDR3 length: 14 amino acids. CDR3 nucleotide sequence: TGTGCCAGCAGTTCAGCGGAGTCCGGGGGTGAGCAGTTCTTC. Translated: CASSSAESGGEQFF.

This sequence joins TRBV2 and TRBJ1-5, with TRBD1 matching over 7 bases. This CDR3 is 12 amino acids long. Germline-derived CDR1 and CDR2 are SNHLY and FYNNEI. Losses at the gene ends were 11 bases for V and 3 bases for J; bases not matched to a gene: 4. The CDR3 coding sequence is TGTGCCTCAGGGGGGAACAATCAGCCCCAGCATTTT. Its translation: CASGGNNQPQHF.

As regards this clonotype: A read error may be the cause here, since a much bigger clone is one base away. The chain recombines TRBV12-3 or TRBV12-4 with TRBJ2-3, with D possibly called TRBD1 or TRBD2 (7 bases each). CDR3 size: 19 residues. Trimming cost V 3 bases and J 1 base, with 23 bases left between them. The CDR3 protein is CASSFSRGGDIFGTDTQYF. CDR3 coding DNA: TGTGCCAGCAGTTTTTCCAGGGGGGGGGATATTTTCGGCACAGATACGCAGTATTTT.

The CDR3 DNA reads as TGTGCCAGCAGGGCCTCGTGGACCCGGTCGTTCTTC. It specifies CASRASWTRSFF. This chain links TRBV12-3 or TRBV12-4 with TRBJ2-1; D remains unclear. CDR3 length equals 12 residues. With 6 bases removed from V and 15 bases from J, the gap between germline ends came to 18 bases.

This clonotype was seen a few times. A much bigger clone sits one base away, suggesting this may be a read error. The chain carries TRBV6-1 and TRBJ1-1, with D uncertain. The CDR3 runs 17 residues. The germline CDR1 and CDR2 sequences are MNHNS and SASEGT. The CDR3: CASSVMDVFIMNTGAFF. The CDR3 nucleotides read TGTGCCAGCAGTGTCATGGATGTTTTCATCATGAACACTGGAGCTTTCTTT.

This clonotype showed up just a few times. The chain employs TRBV5-6 and TRBJ2-4; the match to TRBD1 covers 9 bases. CDR3 length: 16 amino acids. Germline assignment: CDR1 SGHDT and CDR2 YYEEEE. V dropped 4 bases and J dropped 0; count of bases not matched to a gene: 5. In DNA form, the CDR3 reads TGTGCCAGCAGCAAAGAGACAGGGGGAGCCAAAAACATTCAGTACTTC. The encoded protein is CASSKETGGAKNIQYF.

This clonotype came up many times. V usage is TRBV30 and J usage is TRBJ1-2; tentatively, D is TRBD1 (5 bases). The V and J ends lost 3 bases and 4 bases respectively, with 12 bases between them. The CDR3 contains 13 residues. The germline V gene has CDR1 GTSNPN and CDR2 SVGIG (reference sequence). CDR3 in DNA: TGTGCCTGGAGGGGGACCTCACCCTATGGCTACACCTTC. Translating it yields CAWRGTSPYGYTF.

About this clonotype itself: A far larger clone is one base from this, pointing to a likely read error. The genes are TRBV7-9 and TRBJ1-1, with D possibly matching TRBD1 (6 bases). The germline V gene has CDR1 SEHNR and CDR2 FQNEAQ (reference sequence). This CDR3 is 13 amino acids long. CDR3 sequence reads: CASGLQGYTEAFF. The CDR3 DNA sequence: TGTGCCAGCGGCTTACAGGGCTACACTGAAGCTTTCTTT.

This clonotype occurred many times. The gene calls are TRBV6-5 and TRBJ1-6; no clear D. Looked up from germline, CDR1 is MNHEY and CDR2 is SVGAGI. Trimming pared 6 bases from V and 5 bases from J, leaving 11 bases between. This CDR3 region has 14 residues. The CDR3 sequence is CASRRQPNNSPLHF. Here the CDR3 DNA reads TGTGCCAGCAGGAGGCAACCTAATAATTCACCCCTCCACTTT.

This clonotype was seen at least ten times. The gene calls are TRBV7-8 and TRBJ2-1; possibly TRBD2 for D (7 bases). The CDR3 has 18 residues. The germline V gene has CDR1 SGHVS and CDR2 FQNEAQ. V was clipped by 0 bases and J by 1 base, with 16 bases between them. CDR3 residues: CASSLAGGPGGSYNEQFF. CDR3 DNA: TGTGCCAGCAGCTTAGCGGGGGGGCCCGGGGGTTCCTACAATGAGCAGTTCTTC.